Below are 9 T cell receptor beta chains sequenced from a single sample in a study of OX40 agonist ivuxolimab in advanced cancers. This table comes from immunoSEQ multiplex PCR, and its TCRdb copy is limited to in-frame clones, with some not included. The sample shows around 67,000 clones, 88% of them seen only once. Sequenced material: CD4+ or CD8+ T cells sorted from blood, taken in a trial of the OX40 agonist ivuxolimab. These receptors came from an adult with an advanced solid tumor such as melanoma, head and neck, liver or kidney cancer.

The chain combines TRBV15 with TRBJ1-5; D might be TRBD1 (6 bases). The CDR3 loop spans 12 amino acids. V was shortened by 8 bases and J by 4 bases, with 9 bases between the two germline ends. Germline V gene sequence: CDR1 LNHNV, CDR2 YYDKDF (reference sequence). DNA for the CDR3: TGTGCCACCGGGACACCGAATCAGCCCCAGCATTTT. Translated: CATGTPNQPQHF.

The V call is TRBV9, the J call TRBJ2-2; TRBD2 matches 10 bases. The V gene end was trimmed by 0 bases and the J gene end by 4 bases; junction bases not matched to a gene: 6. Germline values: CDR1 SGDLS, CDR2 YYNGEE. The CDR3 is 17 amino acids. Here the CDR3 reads CASSVGSLAGVTGELFF. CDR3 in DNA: TGTGCCAGCAGCGTAGGGTCCCTAGCGGGAGTCACCGGGGAGCTGTTTTTT.

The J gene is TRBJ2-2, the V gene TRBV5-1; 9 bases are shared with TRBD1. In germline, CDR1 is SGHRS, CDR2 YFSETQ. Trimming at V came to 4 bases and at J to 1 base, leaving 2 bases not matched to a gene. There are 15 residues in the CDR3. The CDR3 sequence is CASSPGQGNTGELFF. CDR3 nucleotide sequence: TGCGCCAGCAGCCCGGGACAGGGGAACACCGGGGAGCTGTTTTTT.

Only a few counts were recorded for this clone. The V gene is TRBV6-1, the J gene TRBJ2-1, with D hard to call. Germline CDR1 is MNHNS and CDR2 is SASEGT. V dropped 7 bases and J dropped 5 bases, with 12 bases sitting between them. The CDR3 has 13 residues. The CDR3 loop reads CASTPGLNNEQFF. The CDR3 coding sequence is TGTGCCAGCACTCCTGGTCTCAACAATGAGCAGTTCTTC.

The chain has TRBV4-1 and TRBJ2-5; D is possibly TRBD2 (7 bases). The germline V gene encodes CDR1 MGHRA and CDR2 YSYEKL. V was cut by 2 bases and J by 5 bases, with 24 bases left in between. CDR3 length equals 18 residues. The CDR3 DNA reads TGCGCCAGCAGCCAAACCGGGGGGCCCGGACGCGGGGATGAGACCCAGTACTTC. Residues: CASSQTGGPGRGDETQYF.

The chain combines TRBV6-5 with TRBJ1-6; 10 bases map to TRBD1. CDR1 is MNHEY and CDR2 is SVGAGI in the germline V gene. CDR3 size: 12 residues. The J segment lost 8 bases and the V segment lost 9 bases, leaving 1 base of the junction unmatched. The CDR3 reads CASGQGDSPLHF. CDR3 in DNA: TGTGCCAGTGGACAGGGGGATTCACCCCTCCACTTT.

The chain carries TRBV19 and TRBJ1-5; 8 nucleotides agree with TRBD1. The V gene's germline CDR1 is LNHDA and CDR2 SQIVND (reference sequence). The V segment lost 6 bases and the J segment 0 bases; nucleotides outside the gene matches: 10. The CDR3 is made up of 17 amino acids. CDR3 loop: CASREEGTGCSNQPQHF. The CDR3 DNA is TGTGCCAGTAGGGAGGAGGGGACAGGTTGTAGCAATCAGCCCCAGCATTTT.

Here the CDR3 reads CASSLGTGQETQYF. The DNA for the CDR3 is TGTGCCAGCTCACTAGGGACAGGCCAAGAGACCCAGTACTTC. This chain uses TRBV18 with TRBJ2-5, with TRBD1 matching over 8 bases. V lost 4 bases, J lost 1 base, and 2 bases stayed unmatched. The germline gives CDR1 KGHSH, CDR2 LQKENI. This CDR3 has 14 amino acids.

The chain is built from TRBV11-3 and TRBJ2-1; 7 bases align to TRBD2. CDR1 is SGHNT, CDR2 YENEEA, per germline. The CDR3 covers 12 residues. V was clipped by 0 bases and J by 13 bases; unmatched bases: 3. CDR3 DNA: TGTGCCAGCAGCTTAGATTGGGGGGGTCAGTTCTTC. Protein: CASSLDWGGQFF.